This T cell receptor (beta chain) was sequenced for a study of OX40 agonist ivuxolimab in advanced cancers. About the research overall: Patients were dosed with the agonistic anti-OX40 (CD134) antibody ivuxolimab. At about 82% male, the cohort had a mean age of approximately 60 years, ranging from roughly 23 to 80. Study results and caveats: CD4+ and CD8+ blood T cells expanded clonally by week 6 at 0.1 to 3.0 mg/kg.

Comment on this clone: Its antigen is as yet unknown.

Libraries were prepared by immunoSEQ multiplex PCR; TCRdb keeps only in-frame clonotypes and omits some of them. The top ten hold roughly an eighth of the sample, which has about 59,000 clones, around 93% seen once. The CDR3 loop spans 14 amino acids. Germline CDR1 and CDR2: SGHAT and FQNNGV. Trimming shortened V by 1 base and J by 1 base, and 7 bases separated the two germline ends. This sequence was found in an adult with an advanced solid tumor such as melanoma, head and neck, liver or kidney cancer. The rearrangement uses TRBV11-2 and TRBJ1-1, with unresolved D. The sample was CD4+ or CD8+ T cells sorted from blood, taken in a trial of the OX40 agonist ivuxolimab. The CDR3 loop is CASSLAAGNTEAFF. CDR3 in DNA: TGTGCCAGCAGCTTAGCCGCAGGGAACACTGAAGCTTTCTTT.